This is a list of T cell receptor beta chains from one sample in a study of CD8 T cells in Susac syndrome. Each CDR3 protein gets one entry after TCRdb re-called the immunoSEQ multiplex PCR reads with MiXCR. The sample lists approximately 160,000 distinct CDR3 sequences, about 92% occurring once. The specimen was CD4+ T cells from PBMCs. These receptors came from a human donor in good health. The CDR3 runs from the conserved cysteine through the conserved F or W. The D gene is left open where the match is weak. Only part of the rows carry a size: once, few, many, or a class if the clone is expanded.

j_call,v_call,d_call,clone_size,cdr3_nt,cdr3_aa
TRBJ2-2,TRBV20-1,TRBD2,NA,TGCAGTCTAGGTCGGGGGGACACCGGGGAGCTGTTTTTT,CSLGRGDTGELFF
TRBJ2-5,TRBV19,NA,NA,TGTGCCAGTAGCAAAAGGGAGACCCAGTACTTC,CASSKRETQYF
TRBJ2-6,TRBV10-3,NA,NA,TGTGCCATCAGTGAGTCGGCGCTTTTTGGGAGTCCCTCTGGGGCCAACGTCCTGACTTTC,CAISESALFGSPSGANVLTF
TRBJ1-1,TRBV3-1,NA,NA,TGTGCCAGCAGCCAAGTTCAAGGAACGAACACTGAAGCTTTCTTT,CASSQVQGTNTEAFF
TRBJ2-2,TRBV2,TRBD1,NA,TGTGCCAGCATTTTTTCGGGACAGGGAGGCACCGGGGAGCTGTTTTTT,CASIFSGQGGTGELFF
TRBJ2-7,TRBV28,TRBD2,NA,TGTGCCAGCAGTCTCACTAGCGGGAGTGGGGACGAGCAGTACTTC,CASSLTSGSGDEQYF
TRBJ2-7,TRBV4-3,NA,few,TGCGCCAGCAGCCAAGAACCAGGCTACGAGCAGTACTTC,CASSQEPGYEQYF
TRBJ2-7,TRBV28,TRBD2,once,TGTGCCAGCAGTTTACTAGCGGGAGGTAGTTCAGGCTACGAGCAGTACTTC,CASSLLAGGSSGYEQYF
TRBJ2-3,TRBV20-1,NA,NA,TGCAGTGCTAGAGATCGGACGGGAAGCACAGATACGCAGTATTTT,CSARDRTGSTDTQYF
TRBJ1-5,TRBV2,NA,NA,TGTGCCAGCAGTGATCGGAACTCGCAGCAGCCCCAGCATTTT,CASSDRNSQQPQHF
TRBJ2-1,TRBV2,TRBD2,NA,TGTGCCAGCACCAAAGGTAGCGGGAGAGGTAATGAGCAGTTCTTC,CASTKGSGRGNEQFF
TRBJ2-1,TRBV3-1,TRBD2,NA,TGTGCCAGCAGCCAAGATGTGGGACTAGCGGCTTACAATGAGCAGTTCTTC,CASSQDVGLAAYNEQFF
TRBJ2-7,TRBV10-3,TRBD2,NA,TGTGCCATCAGTCAGACTGAGCGGGAGAACGAGCAGTACTTC,CAISQTERENEQYF
TRBJ2-1,TRBV4-3,NA,NA,TGCGCCAGCAGCCAATCTCCCGCGGGGTACGATGAGCAGTTCTTC,CASSQSPAGYDEQFF
TRBJ1-1,TRBV29-1,NA,NA,TGCAGCGCCGTGCGGGACCCTAACACTGAAGCTTTCTTT,CSAVRDPNTEAFF
TRBJ2-1,TRBV29-1,TRBD1,NA,TGCAGCGTTCTAGGCAGGGGGTTTAACAATGAGCAGTTCTTC,CSVLGRGFNNEQFF
TRBJ1-1,TRBV27,NA,NA,TGTGCCAGCACCGCACAGGGAGTAAACACTGAAGCTTTCTTT,CASTAQGVNTEAFF
TRBJ2-5,TRBV7-2,TRBD1,NA,TGTGCCAGCAGCTATCGGACAGGCGGAGTGGAGACCCAGTACTTC,CASSYRTGGVETQYF